This entry lists 28 T cell receptor beta chains sequenced from one sample in a study of T-cell memory formation after mild COVID-19. TCRdb itself ran the 5' RACE reads through MiXCR, one entry per CDR3 protein. The sample includes 350,000 to 500,000 distinct CDR3 sequences, more than 15% of them seen just once. Sequenced material: PBMCs or a T cell subset sorted from them (not recorded which). The receptor set was obtained from a man younger than 35 who had mild COVID-19 (a few samples of this study predate the infection). Cell type and time point are not known.

The rearrangement links TRBV20-1 to TRBJ2-1; 10 bases map to TRBD2. Germline V gives CDR1 DFQATT, CDR2 SNEGSKA (reference sequence). The V segment lost 2 bases and the J segment 2 bases; nucleotides outside the gene matches: 6. The CDR3 runs to 16 residues. The CDR3 bases are TGCAGTGCTAGACCTATAGCGGGGGGAACCTACAATGAGCAGTTCTTC. It yields the protein CSARPIAGGTYNEQFF.

The chain recombines TRBV25-1 with TRBJ2-5; no definite D call. The CDR3 is made up of 13 amino acids. Deletions cut 6 bases from V and 0 bases from J, with 8 bases between. CDR1 MGHDK and CDR2 SYGVNS come from the germline V gene. The CDR3: CASRIGYQETQYF. The CDR3 nucleotides are TGTGCCAGCAGGATTGGGTACCAAGAGACCCAGTACTTC.

The J gene is TRBJ2-7, the V gene TRBV28, with a tentative D call TRBD1 (8 bases). This CDR3 comprises 16 residues. The V gene lost 5 bases and the J gene lost 0 bases, with 17 bases spanning the gap. CDR1 MDHEN and CDR2 SYDVKM come from the germline V gene. The CDR3 DNA sequence: TGTGCCAGCAGTCCCCACACAGGGGGGGGCTCCTACGAGCAGTACGTC. This encodes CASSPHTGGGSYEQYV.

The chain is built from TRBV19 and TRBJ1-1; D gene unclear. Germline V gene sequence: CDR1 LNHDA, CDR2 SQIVND (reference sequence). This CDR3 contains 13 residues. Between the trimmed V and J ends, which lost 2 bases and 1 base, there was a span of 5 bases. In nucleotides, the CDR3 is TGTGCCAGTAGTATATGGTGGAACACTGAAGCTTTCTTT. Translating gives CASSIWWNTEAFF.

This clonotype has a handful of counts. V gene TRBV6-6 combines with J gene TRBJ2-7; D call uncertain. The CDR3 sequence is 14 residues long. Germline CDR1 and CDR2: MNHNY and SVGAGI (reference sequence). V lost 5 bases to trimming and J lost 0 bases, with 11 bases between them. CDR3 region: CASSPTLDSYEQYF. CDR3 coding DNA: TGTGCCAGCAGTCCTACACTTGACTCCTACGAGCAGTACTTC.

This clonotype was seen more than once but under ten times. The chain uses TRBV7-2 and TRBJ1-5; tentatively, D is TRBD1 (5 bases). The CDR3 extends over 16 amino acids. V lost 4 bases, J lost 0 bases, and 13 bases lay in between. The germline CDR1 and CDR2 sequences are SGHTA and FQGNSA. The CDR3, as DNA: TGTGCCAGCAGCTCCTGGGGCGGGAATAGCAATCAGCCCCAGCATTTT. Its protein is CASSSWGGNSNQPQHF.

About this clonotype: A much larger clone lies a single base off, so this may be a read error. The chain recombines TRBV6-5 with TRBJ2-5, with 7 bases aligning to TRBD2. The trim removed 4 bases at V and 5 bases at J, leaving 10 bases unmatched. This CDR3 contains 15 residues. Germline CDR1 reads MNHEY; CDR2 reads SVGAGI. The CDR3 loop is CASSFLTSPLETQYF. The CDR3 DNA follows: TGTGCCAGCAGTTTCCTGACTAGCCCACTCGAGACCCAGTACTTC.

This chain uses TRBV5-1 with TRBJ1-2; the D is unclear. CDR1 and CDR2 from the germline V gene are SGHRS and YFSETQ. CDR3 length equals 14 residues. Trimming removed 5 bases from V and 4 bases from J, with 15 bases in between. The CDR3 bases are TGCGCCAGCAGTCAGGCTGCGACTTTCTATGGCTACACCTTC. This codes for CASSQAATFYGYTF.

V is TRBV5-1 and J is TRBJ2-5, with D perhaps matching TRBD1 (6 bases). The length of the CDR3 is 16 residues. Germline CDR1 reads SGHRS; CDR2 reads YFSETQ. Trimming removed 1 base from V and 4 bases from J, with 17 bases in between. DNA for the CDR3: TGCGCCAGCAGCTTGACCTTCCTGGGGGCGGGAGAGACCCAGTACTTC. Translating it yields CASSLTFLGAGETQYF.

In its sample, this clonotype was seen a few times. This chain links TRBV5-6 with TRBJ1-2; 8 positions agree with TRBD1. V trimming: 5 bases; J trimming: 6 bases; junction bases outside the gene matches: 12. The germline V gene has CDR1 SGHDT and CDR2 YYEEEE. The CDR3 runs to 15 residues. CDR3 region: CASRPKDRGRNGYTF. The CDR3 coding sequence is TGTGCCAGCAGACCTAAAGACAGGGGTCGGAATGGCTACACCTTC.

This clonotype turned up a few times. This chain links TRBV12-3 or TRBV12-4 with TRBJ1-5; TRBD1 matches 7 bases. The CDR3 has 15 amino acids. V lost 3 bases and J lost 3; bases outside the gene matches: 5. CDR3 in amino acids: CASSFRDSFNQPQHF. CDR3 sequence (DNA): TGTGCCAGCAGTTTCCGGGACAGTTTCAATCAGCCCCAGCATTTT.

The V and J genes are TRBV20-1 and TRBJ2-5, with 13 bases fitting TRBD2. J was trimmed by 4 bases and V by 0 bases; bases with no gene match: 11. The germline V gene encodes CDR1 DFQATT and CDR2 SNEGSKA (reference sequence). The CDR3 has 18 amino acids. The CDR3 loop is CSARDRRTSGGHLETQYF. The CDR3 DNA reads as TGCAGTGCTAGAGATCGCCGGACTAGCGGGGGTCATCTAGAGACCCAGTACTTC.

The J gene is TRBJ2-1, the V gene TRBV6-5; D unclear. The CDR3 consists of 13 residues. CDR1 is MNHEY, CDR2 SVGAGI, per germline. Trimming left V 2 bases short and J 10 bases short, with 12 bases between. Here the CDR3 reads CASSYKVLGEQFF. CDR3 bases: TGTGCCAGCAGTTACAAAGTTCTGGGGGAGCAGTTCTTC.

This clonotype occurred a few times. The chain couples TRBV7-9 to TRBJ1-6, with D unclear. CDR1 is SEHNR, CDR2 FQNEAQ, per germline (reference sequence). Trimming took off 2 bases at V and 11 bases at J, with 7 bases between the two ends. The CDR3 contains 12 residues. The CDR3 DNA follows: TGTGCCAGCAGCTTACAGGAGACACCCCTCCACTTT. Translation: CASSLQETPLHF. Full variable domain (outside the CDR3, taken from reference TRBV7-9 and TRBJ1-6): DTGVSQNPRHKITKRGQNVTFRCDPISEHNRLYWYRQTLGQGPEFLTYFQNEAQLEKSRLLSDRFSAERPKGSFSTLEIQRTEQGDSAMYLCASSLQETPLHFGNGTRLTVT.

The sample holds a few counts of this clonotype. This rearrangement joins TRBV18 to TRBJ2-3; possible D gene TRBD2, 6 bases. This CDR3 has 16 residues. Trimming pared 2 bases from V and 0 bases from J, leaving 12 bases between. The germline gives CDR1 KGHSH, CDR2 LQKENI. The CDR3 DNA reads as TGTGCCAGCTCACCAGTCATGGGGGGAAGCACAGATACGCAGTATTTT. Its translation: CASSPVMGGSTDTQYF.

This clonotype was counted a few times. The chain links TRBV11-2 to TRBJ2-7, with 7 positions matching TRBD1. J lost 3 bases, V lost 1 base, and 3 bases had no gene match. There are 14 residues in the CDR3. The germline V gene has CDR1 SGHAT and CDR2 FQNNGV. The CDR3 spells CASSLVAGGYEQYV. CDR3 DNA sequence: TGTGCCAGCAGCTTAGTCGCAGGGGGCTACGAGCAGTACGTC.

The chain carries TRBV7-2 and TRBJ2-1; D might be TRBD1 or TRBD2, each matching 5 bases. V lost 3 bases, J lost 4 bases, and 16 bases lay in between. The V gene's germline CDR1 is SGHTA and CDR2 FQGNSA. The CDR3 covers 16 residues. CDR3 loop: CASSFRDPGPYNEQFF. The CDR3 coding sequence is TGTGCCAGCAGCTTCCGGGACCCAGGGCCGTACAATGAGCAGTTCTTC.

The genes are TRBV7-9 and TRBJ2-2, with D unresolved. This CDR3 spans 12 amino acids. Trimming left V 2 bases short and J 7 bases short, with 5 bases between. Germline V gene lookup returns CDR1 SEHNR and CDR2 FQNEAQ (reference sequence). In DNA, the CDR3 is TGTGCCAGCAGCTTACCGTACGGGGAGCTGTTTTTT. This gives the protein CASSLPYGELFF.

This clonotype was recorded a few times. The gene calls are TRBV20-1 and TRBJ2-1; D call uncertain. V lost 7 bases and J lost 0, with 7 bases in between. This CDR3 contains 12 residues. Germline CDR1 is DFQATT and CDR2 is SNEGSKA (reference sequence). This CDR3 is CSGRRSYNEQFF. CDR3 coding DNA: TGCAGTGGGCGTCGCTCCTACAATGAGCAGTTCTTC.

This clonotype was observed a few times. The chain is built from TRBV29-1 and TRBJ2-7; TRBD1 is a possible D gene (6 bases). Between the trimmed V and J ends, which lost 7 bases and 1 base, there was a span of 11 bases. Germline V lookup: CDR1 SQVTM, CDR2 ANQGSEA. CDR3 length equals 12 residues. Here the CDR3 DNA reads TGCAGCGCAGGGGACAATTCCTACGAGCAGTACGTC. This sequence encodes CSAGDNSYEQYV.

This clonotype occurred many times. The chain recombines TRBV7-6 with TRBJ2-1, with 15 bases aligning to TRBD2. The CDR3 covers 15 residues. The J segment lost 7 bases and the V segment lost 7 bases, leaving 5 bases of the junction unmatched. Germline V gene sequence: CDR1 SGHVS, CDR2 FNYEAQ. This CDR3 reads CASMGLAGGRNEQFF. In DNA, the CDR3 is TGTGCCAGCATGGGACTAGCGGGGGGCAGAAATGAGCAGTTCTTC.

This sequence joins TRBV7-3 and TRBJ2-3, with TRBD2 matching over 8 bases. Germline loops: CDR1 SGHTA, CDR2 FQGTGA. Trimming cost V 5 bases and J 5 bases; bases outside gene matches: 6. This CDR3 is 14 amino acids long. The CDR3 here is CASSPGGAQDTQYF. The CDR3 nucleotides are TGTGCCAGCAGCCCCGGGGGGGCCCAAGATACGCAGTATTTT. The whole variable domain, filled in from reference TRBV7-3 and TRBJ2-3, reads GAGVSQTPSNKVTEKGKYVELRCDPISGHTALYWYRQSLGQGPEFLIYFQGTGAADDSGLPNDRFFAVRPEGSVSTLKIQRTERGDSAVYLCASSPGGAQDTQYFGPGTRLTVL.

This clonotype was seen only a few times. The gene calls are TRBV9 and TRBJ2-5, with 14 bases aligning to TRBD2. Germline CDR1 and CDR2: SGDLS and YYNGEE. The trim removed 2 bases at V and 5 bases at J, leaving 5 bases unmatched. The CDR3 runs 16 residues. CDR3 bases: TGTGCCAGCAGCGTGACTAGCGGGGGGGCCCGGGAGACCCAGTACTTC. It codes for CASSVTSGGARETQYF. Supplemented by reference TRBV9 and TRBJ2-5, the full variable domain reads DSGVTQTPKHLITATGQRVTLRCSPRSGDLSVYWYQQSLDQGLQFLIQYYNGEERAKGNILERFSAQQFPDLHSELNLSSLELGDSALYFCASSVTSGGARETQYFGPGTRLLVL.

J is TRBJ2-5 and V is TRBV20-1; a possible D gene is TRBD2 (5 bases). V shed 3 bases and J shed 2 bases, with 13 bases lying between them. Germline CDR1 DFQATT, CDR2 SNEGSKA (reference sequence). The CDR3 runs to 14 residues. CDR3 protein: CSARLYGVQETQYF. The CDR3 DNA reads as TGCAGTGCTAGGTTGTACGGGGTACAAGAGACCCAGTACTTC.

The sample holds a few counts of this clonotype. This sequence joins TRBV7-9 and TRBJ2-1, with 7 bases that match TRBD1. Trimming at V came to 1 base and at J to 15 bases, leaving 12 bases not matched to a gene. The germline CDR1 and CDR2 sequences are SEHNR and FQNEAQ (reference sequence). The CDR3 is 14 amino acids. This CDR3 is CASSLVAAPGQSFF. The CDR3 nucleotides are TGTGCCAGCAGCTTAGTGGCGGCCCCGGGACAGTCGTTCTTC. Supplemented by reference TRBV7-9 and TRBJ2-1, the full variable domain reads DTGVSQNPRHKITKRGQNVTFRCDPISEHNRLYWYRQTLGQGPEFLTYFQNEAQLEKSRLLSDRFSAERPKGSFSTLEIQRTEQGDSAMYLCASSLVAAPGQSFFGPGTRLTVL.

This sequence joins TRBV29-1 and TRBJ1-1, with D unresolved. Trimming removed 4 bases at V and 5 bases at J, with 11 bases between. Germline-derived CDR1 and CDR2 are SQVTM and ANQGSEA. This CDR3 spans 12 amino acids. This CDR3 reads CSVGHMGTEAFF. CDR3 nucleotide sequence: TGCAGCGTTGGGCACATGGGGACTGAAGCTTTCTTT.

This chain uses TRBV20-1 with TRBJ2-1; D gene ambiguous. Trimming left V 4 bases short and J 3 bases short, with 4 bases between. The CDR3 runs to 11 residues. The V gene's germline CDR1 is DFQATT and CDR2 SNEGSKA (reference sequence). In nucleotides, the CDR3 is TGCAGTGCTATAGGCTACAATGAGCAGTTCTTC. This codes for CSAIGYNEQFF.

The rearrangement uses TRBV15 and TRBJ2-7; TRBD2 aligns across 10 bases. There are 15 residues in the CDR3. V lost 0 bases, J lost 6 bases, and 5 bases stayed unmatched. Per germline, CDR1 LNHNV and CDR2 YYDKDF (reference sequence). The CDR3 DNA reads as TGTGCCACCAGCAGAGAGGCTAGCGGGGGCGGCGAGCAGTACTTC. Amino acids: CATSREASGGGEQYF.